A selection of T cell receptor beta chains follows, all from one sample in a study of OX40 agonist ivuxolimab in advanced cancers. Produced via immunoSEQ multiplex PCR; TCRdb's table is partial and in-frame only. This sample yields around 80,000 clones, of which around nine tenths are seen a single time; roughly 2.1% belongs to the top ten. The sequencing used CD4+ or CD8+ T cells sorted from blood, collected in a trial of the OX40 agonist ivuxolimab. The receptors here all came from an adult with an advanced solid tumor such as melanoma, head and neck, liver or kidney cancer. CDR3s include the opening cysteine and the closing phenylalanine or tryptophan. The order of the fields is J gene, V gene, D gene, CDR3 protein, CDR3 DNA. D genes are given only for firm matches.

J gene: TRBJ2-1
V gene: TRBV29-1
D gene: -
CDR3 protein: CSAGSSYNEQFF
CDR3 DNA: TGCAGCGCCGGGAGCTCCTACAATGAGCAGTTCTTC

J gene: TRBJ1-2
V gene: TRBV28
D gene: -
CDR3 protein: CASRTEGYDYGYTF
CDR3 DNA: TGTGCCAGCAGGACTGAAGGATACGACTATGGCTACACCTTC

J gene: TRBJ2-3
V gene: TRBV5-1
D gene: TRBD1
CDR3 protein: CASSPTGSSTDTQYF
CDR3 DNA: TGCGCCAGCAGCCCGACAGGGTCTAGCACAGATACGCAGTATTTT

J gene: TRBJ2-1
V gene: TRBV29-1
D gene: TRBD2
CDR3 protein: CSVGVLAAYNEQFF
CDR3 DNA: TGCAGCGTTGGGGTTCTAGCGGCGTACAATGAGCAGTTCTTC

J gene: TRBJ2-7
V gene: TRBV28
D gene: -
CDR3 protein: CASSTGTEAYEQYF
CDR3 DNA: TGTGCCAGCAGCACCGGGACGGAAGCCTACGAGCAGTACTTC

J gene: TRBJ2-7
V gene: TRBV5-1
D gene: TRBD1
CDR3 protein: CASSLEEGQPYEQYF
CDR3 DNA: TGCGCCAGCAGCTTGGAAGAGGGACAGCCCTACGAGCAGTACTTC

J gene: TRBJ1-2
V gene: TRBV7-2
D gene: -
CDR3 protein: CASSPLAGQGYTF
CDR3 DNA: TGTGCCAGCAGCCCTTTAGCAGGACAGGGCTACACCTTC

J gene: TRBJ1-2
V gene: TRBV5-1
D gene: TRBD1
CDR3 protein: CASTAGQGSNYGYTF
CDR3 DNA: TGCGCCAGCACAGCGGGACAGGGATCTAACTATGGCTACACCTTC

J gene: TRBJ2-1
V gene: TRBV28
D gene: TRBD2
CDR3 protein: CASSSGTGGLAGVSEQFF
CDR3 DNA: TGTGCCAGCAGTTCCGGGACAGGGGGACTAGCGGGAGTATCAGAGCAGTTCTTC

J gene: TRBJ2-3
V gene: TRBV7-3
D gene: -
CDR3 protein: CASSLGGVGPDTQYF
CDR3 DNA: TGTGCCAGCAGCTTAGGCGGGGTTGGTCCAGATACGCAGTATTTT

J gene: TRBJ2-1
V gene: TRBV18
D gene: TRBD2
CDR3 protein: CASSTLAGGYNEQFF
CDR3 DNA: TGTGCCAGCTCCACACTAGCGGGAGGCTACAATGAGCAGTTCTTC

J gene: TRBJ1-5
V gene: TRBV19
D gene: TRBD1
CDR3 protein: CASSTRGQGGQPQHF
CDR3 DNA: TGTGCCAGTAGTACCCGGGGACAGGGAGGACAGCCCCAGCATTTT

J gene: TRBJ2-7
V gene: TRBV7-2
D gene: -
CDR3 protein: CASSLLGGSYEQYF
CDR3 DNA: TGTGCCAGCAGCTTACTTGGCGGGTCCTACGAGCAGTACTTC

J gene: TRBJ2-5
V gene: TRBV28
D gene: -
CDR3 protein: CASSLNLQRAQYF
CDR3 DNA: TGTGCCAGCAGTTTGAATCTCCAAAGGGCCCAGTACTTC

J gene: TRBJ1-5
V gene: TRBV29-1
D gene: TRBD1
CDR3 protein: CSVAGQENQPQHF
CDR3 DNA: TGCAGCGTGGCCGGACAGGAGAATCAGCCCCAGCATTTT

J gene: TRBJ1-1
V gene: TRBV13
D gene: TRBD1
CDR3 protein: CASSLGDRGGNTEAFF
CDR3 DNA: TGTGCCAGCAGCTTAGGGGACAGGGGTGGGAACACTGAAGCTTTCTTT

J gene: TRBJ1-1
V gene: TRBV11-2
D gene: -
CDR3 protein: CASSLTLANTEAFF
CDR3 DNA: TGTGCCAGCAGCTTAACGTTGGCGAACACTGAAGCTTTCTTT